The 3 T cell receptor beta chains below come from one sample, sequenced in a study of cytomegalovirus exposure and HLA in healthy donors (TCRdb year 2017). Preparation of the library involved the immunoSEQ multiplex PCR assay. The multiplex PCR relied on a mix of 60 forward primers for TCR Vbeta segments and 13 reverse primers for TCR Jbeta segments. As stored in TCRdb, this immuneACCESS dataset retains in-frame rearrangements with V and J assigned. A fraction of the clones does not appear; measured against another copy, unresolved V genes explain less than half of the discrepancy, and the remainder lacks a known reason. The sample records around 150,000 clones, roughly 80% of which are singletons. The top ten constitute 7% of the sample. Sequenced sample: PBMCs. These receptors all come from a woman in her 30s in good health and CMV-seropositive.

The chain employs TRBV2 and TRBJ1-2; no firm D call. The CDR3 sequence is 15 residues long. V was clipped by 1 base and J by 4 bases, with 13 bases between them. Germline V CDR1 and CDR2: SNHLY, FYNNEI. This CDR3 reads CASSEVSARIYGYTF. The CDR3 nucleotides are TGTGCCAGCAGTGAAGTGTCAGCCAGGATCTATGGCTACACCTTC.

This chain links TRBV28 with TRBJ2-7; D remains unclear. Trimming pared 6 bases from V and 7 bases from J, leaving 25 bases between. From germline, CDR1 is MDHEN and CDR2 SYDVKM. CDR3 length: 16 amino acids. CDR3 DNA sequence: TGTGCCAGCAGCCCCGCCGGCCTTCCAGGTGTCGGTGAGCAGTACTTC. Protein sequence: CASSPAGLPGVGEQYF.

The V gene is TRBV7-2, the J gene TRBJ1-2; D remains ambiguous. The germline V gene has CDR1 SGHTA and CDR2 FQGNSA. The CDR3 consists of 13 residues. The germline V and J ends were trimmed by 4 bases and 1 base, with 7 bases remaining between them. CDR3 in DNA: TGTGCCAGCAGCTACACCCATAACTATGGCTACACCTTC. Protein sequence: CASSYTHNYGYTF. The variable domain in full, with the rest retrieved from reference TRBV7-2 and TRBJ1-2, is GAGVSQSPSNKVTEKGKDVELRCDPISGHTALYWYRQSLGQGLEFLIYFQGNSAPDKSGLPSDRFSAERTGGSVSTLTIQRTQQEDSAVYLCASSYTHNYGYTFGSGTRLTVV.